The text below deals with one TCR beta chain. Germline assignment: CDR1 SNHLY and CDR2 FYNNEI. The CDR3 sequence is 14 residues long. Between the trimmed V and J ends, which lost 6 bases and 4 bases, there was a span of 13 bases. This sample was taken from a study of OX40 agonist ivuxolimab in advanced cancers. Across the study: Subjects had a mean age of about 60 years, with a range of roughly 20 to 79; about 83% were male.

Only in-frame clones appear in the TCRdb table, and some are missing; sequencing was by immunoSEQ multiplex PCR. The sample yields around 83,000 clones, 70% to 85% seen once. The sequencing used CD4+ or CD8+ T cells sorted from blood, collected in a trial of the OX40 agonist ivuxolimab. V is TRBV2 and J is TRBJ2-1; D not certain. The TCR sequence derives from an adult with an advanced solid tumor such as melanoma, head and neck, liver or kidney cancer. The CDR3 DNA follows: TGTGCCAGCAGGGGCCGCAACCCTTACAATGAGCAGTTCTTC. Protein sequence: CASRGRNPYNEQFF.